The next 3 T cell receptor beta chains were all read from a single sample in a study of OX40 agonist ivuxolimab in advanced cancers. The repertoire was sequenced with immunoSEQ multiplex PCR; TCRdb's copy has only in-frame clones and lacks some. The table has tens of thousands of clones, about 86% seen once; the top ten hold about 0.8%. The sample was CD4+ or CD8+ T cells sorted from blood, taken in a trial of the OX40 agonist ivuxolimab. These receptors all come from an adult with an advanced solid tumor such as melanoma, head and neck, liver or kidney cancer.

V and J are TRBV7-8 and TRBJ2-1; D perhaps matches TRBD2 (6 bases). Trimming cost V 8 bases and J 5 bases, with 13 bases left between them. CDR3 length equals 13 residues. The germline V gene has CDR1 SGHVS and CDR2 FQNEAQ. The DNA for the CDR3 is TGTGCCAGCGCCCGGGGACTCCACAATGAGCAGTTCTTC. This sequence encodes CASARGLHNEQFF. Full variable domain (missing parts from reference TRBV7-8 and TRBJ2-1): GAGVSQSPRYKVAKRGQDVALRCDPISGHVSLFWYQQALGQGPEFLTYFQNEAQLDKSGLPSDRFFAERPEGSVSTLKIQRTQQEDSAVYLCASARGLHNEQFFGPGTRLTVL.

This chain uses TRBV11-3 with TRBJ2-2, with D unresolved. Germline CDR1 SGHNT, CDR2 YENEEA. The V end was cut by 0 bases, the J end by 1 base, with 6 bases between. CDR3 length: 15 residues. CDR3 in amino acids: CASSLDGQNTGELFF. The CDR3 DNA follows: TGTGCCAGCAGCTTAGATGGCCAGAACACCGGGGAGCTGTTTTTT. The full variable domain, completed using reference TRBV11-3 and TRBJ2-2, is EAGVVQSPRYKIIEKKQPVAFWCNPISGHNTLYWYLQNLGQGPELLIRYENEEAVDDSQLPKDRFSAERLKGVDSTLKIQPAELGDSAVYLCASSLDGQNTGELFFGEGSRLTVL.

The chain has TRBV28 and TRBJ1-2, with D perhaps TRBD1 (5 bases). Trimming removed 3 bases at V and 4 bases at J, with 12 bases between. CDR3 length equals 14 residues. Germline loops: CDR1 MDHEN, CDR2 SYDVKM. The CDR3 loop is CASSFAGPGYGYTF. The CDR3, as DNA: TGTGCCAGCAGTTTCGCGGGGCCAGGCTATGGCTACACCTTC.